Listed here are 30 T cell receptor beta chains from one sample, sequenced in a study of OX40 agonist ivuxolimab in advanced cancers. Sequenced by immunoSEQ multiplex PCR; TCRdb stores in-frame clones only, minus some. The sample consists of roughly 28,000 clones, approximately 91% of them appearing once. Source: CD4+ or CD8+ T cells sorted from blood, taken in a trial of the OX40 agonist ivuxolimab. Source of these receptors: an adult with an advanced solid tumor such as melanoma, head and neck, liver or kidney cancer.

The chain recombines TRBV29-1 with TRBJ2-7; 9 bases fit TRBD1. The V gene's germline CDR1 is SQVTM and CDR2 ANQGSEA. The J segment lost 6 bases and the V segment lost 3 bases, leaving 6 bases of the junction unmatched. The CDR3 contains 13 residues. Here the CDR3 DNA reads TGCAGCGTTGACATTACAGGGGGCGGCGAGCAGTACTTC. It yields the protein CSVDITGGGEQYF.

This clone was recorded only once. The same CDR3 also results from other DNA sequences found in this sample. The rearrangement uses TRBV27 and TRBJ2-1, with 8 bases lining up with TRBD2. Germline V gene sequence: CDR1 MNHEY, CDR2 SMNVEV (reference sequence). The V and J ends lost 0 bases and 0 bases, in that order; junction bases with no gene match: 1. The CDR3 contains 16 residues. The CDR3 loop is CASSLSSGSSYNEQFF. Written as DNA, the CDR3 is TGTGCCAGCAGTTTATCCAGCGGGAGCTCCTACAATGAGCAGTTCTTC.

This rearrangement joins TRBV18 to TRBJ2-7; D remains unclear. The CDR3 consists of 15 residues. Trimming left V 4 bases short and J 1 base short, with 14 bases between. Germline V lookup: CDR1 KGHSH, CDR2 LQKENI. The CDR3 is CASSRTTTESYEQYF. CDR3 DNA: TGTGCCAGCTCACGGACCACGACTGAGTCCTACGAGCAGTACTTC.

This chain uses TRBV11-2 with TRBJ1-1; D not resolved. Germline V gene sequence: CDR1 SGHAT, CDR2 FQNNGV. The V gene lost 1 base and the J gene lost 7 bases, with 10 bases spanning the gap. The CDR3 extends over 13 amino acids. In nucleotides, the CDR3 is TGTGCCAGCAGCTTAGGATACGGAAATGAAGCTTTCTTT. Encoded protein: CASSLGYGNEAFF.

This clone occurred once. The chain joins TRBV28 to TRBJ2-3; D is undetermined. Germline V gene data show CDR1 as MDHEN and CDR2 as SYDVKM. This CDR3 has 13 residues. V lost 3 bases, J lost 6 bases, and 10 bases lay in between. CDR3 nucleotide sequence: TGTGCCAGCAGTTTCCTCAGTGGGGATACGCAGTATTTT. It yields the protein CASSFLSGDTQYF. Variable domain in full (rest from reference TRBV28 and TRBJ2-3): DVKVTQSSRYLVKRTGEKVFLECVQDMDHENMFWYRQDPGLGLRLIYFSYDVKMKEKGDIPEGYSVSREKKERFSLILESASTNQTSMYLCASSFLSGDTQYFGPGTRLTVL.

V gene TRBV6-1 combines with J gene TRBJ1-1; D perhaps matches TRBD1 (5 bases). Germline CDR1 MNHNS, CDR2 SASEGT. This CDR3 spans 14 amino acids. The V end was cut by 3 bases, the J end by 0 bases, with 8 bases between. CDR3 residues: CASSDREVNTEAFF. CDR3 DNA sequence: TGTGCCAGCAGTGACAGGGAGGTGAACACTGAAGCTTTCTTT.

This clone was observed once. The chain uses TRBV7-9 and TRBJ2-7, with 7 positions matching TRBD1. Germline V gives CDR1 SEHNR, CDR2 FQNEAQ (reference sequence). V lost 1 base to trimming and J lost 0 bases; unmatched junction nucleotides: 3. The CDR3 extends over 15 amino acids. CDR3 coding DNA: TGTGCCAGCAGCTTAGGGTACAGGGGCTCCTACGAGCAGTACTTC. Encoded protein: CASSLGYRGSYEQYF.

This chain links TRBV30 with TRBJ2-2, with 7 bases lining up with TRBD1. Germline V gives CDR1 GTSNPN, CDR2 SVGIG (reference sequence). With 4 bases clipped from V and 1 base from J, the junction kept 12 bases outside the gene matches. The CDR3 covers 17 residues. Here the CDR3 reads CAWNPYTGAKNTGELFF. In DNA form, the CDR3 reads TGTGCCTGGAACCCATATACAGGGGCGAAGAACACCGGGGAGCTGTTTTTT.

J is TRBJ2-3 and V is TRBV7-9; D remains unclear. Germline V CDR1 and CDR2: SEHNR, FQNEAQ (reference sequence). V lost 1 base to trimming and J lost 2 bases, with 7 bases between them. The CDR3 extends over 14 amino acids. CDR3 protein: CASSLDSNTDTQYF. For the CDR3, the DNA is TGTGCCAGCAGCTTAGACTCGAACACAGATACGCAGTATTTT.

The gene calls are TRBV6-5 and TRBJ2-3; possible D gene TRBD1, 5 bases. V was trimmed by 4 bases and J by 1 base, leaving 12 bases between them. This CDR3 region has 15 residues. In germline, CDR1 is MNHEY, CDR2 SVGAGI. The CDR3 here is CASSLTLRGTDTQYF. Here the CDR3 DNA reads TGTGCCAGCAGTTTGACACTCAGGGGCACAGATACGCAGTATTTT.

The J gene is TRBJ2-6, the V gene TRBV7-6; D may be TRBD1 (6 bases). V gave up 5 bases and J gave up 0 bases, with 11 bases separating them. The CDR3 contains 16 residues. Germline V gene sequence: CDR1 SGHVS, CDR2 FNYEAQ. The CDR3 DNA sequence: TGTGCCAGCAGCCCTGAGGACAGCTCTGGGGCCAACGTCCTGACTTTC. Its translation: CASSPEDSSGANVLTF.

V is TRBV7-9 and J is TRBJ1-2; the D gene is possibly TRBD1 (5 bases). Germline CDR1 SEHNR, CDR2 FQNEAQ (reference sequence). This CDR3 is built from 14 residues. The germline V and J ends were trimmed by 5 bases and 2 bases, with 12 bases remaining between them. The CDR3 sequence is CASSPPTANYGYTF. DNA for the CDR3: TGTGCCAGCAGCCCCCCGACAGCGAACTATGGCTACACCTTC.

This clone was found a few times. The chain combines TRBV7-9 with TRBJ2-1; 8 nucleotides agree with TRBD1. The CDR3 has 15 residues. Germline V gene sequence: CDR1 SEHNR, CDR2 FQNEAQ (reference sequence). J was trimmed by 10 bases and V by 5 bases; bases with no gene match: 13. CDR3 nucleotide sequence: TGTGCCAGCAGCAACCCCGGGACAGGCGTGGAGGAGCAGTTCTTC. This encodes CASSNPGTGVEEQFF.

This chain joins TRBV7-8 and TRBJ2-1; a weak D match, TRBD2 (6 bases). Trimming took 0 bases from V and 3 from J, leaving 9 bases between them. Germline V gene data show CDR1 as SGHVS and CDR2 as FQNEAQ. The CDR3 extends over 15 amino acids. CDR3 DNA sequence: TGTGCCAGCAGCTTAGCCGCGGGACTCTACAATGAGCAGTTCTTC. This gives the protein CASSLAAGLYNEQFF.

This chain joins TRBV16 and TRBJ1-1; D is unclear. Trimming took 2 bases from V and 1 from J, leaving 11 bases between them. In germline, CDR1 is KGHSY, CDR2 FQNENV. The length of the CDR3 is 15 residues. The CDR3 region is CASSQLGSPNTEAFF. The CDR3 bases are TGTGCCAGCAGCCAACTAGGCAGCCCGAACACTGAAGCTTTCTTT.

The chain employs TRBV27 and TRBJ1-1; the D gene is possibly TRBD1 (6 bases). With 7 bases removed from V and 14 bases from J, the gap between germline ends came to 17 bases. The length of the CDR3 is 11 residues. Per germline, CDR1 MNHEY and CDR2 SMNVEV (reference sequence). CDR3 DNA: TGTGCCAGCATCGACGGAGAGGGGGTGTTCTTT. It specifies CASIDGEGVFF.

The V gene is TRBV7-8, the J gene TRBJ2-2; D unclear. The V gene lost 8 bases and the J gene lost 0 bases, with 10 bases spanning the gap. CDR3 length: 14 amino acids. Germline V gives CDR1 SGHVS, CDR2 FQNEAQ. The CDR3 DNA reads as TGTGCCAGCTACCCAAAGGCGAACACCGGGGAGCTGTTTTTT. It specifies CASYPKANTGELFF.

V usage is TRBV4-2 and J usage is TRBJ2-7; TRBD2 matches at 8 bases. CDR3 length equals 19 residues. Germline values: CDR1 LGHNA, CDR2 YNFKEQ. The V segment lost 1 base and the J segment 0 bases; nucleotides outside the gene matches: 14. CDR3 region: CASSQAPPRGGLSSYEQYF. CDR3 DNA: TGTGCCAGCAGCCAAGCACCTCCCCGGGGGGGACTTAGCTCCTACGAGCAGTACTTC.

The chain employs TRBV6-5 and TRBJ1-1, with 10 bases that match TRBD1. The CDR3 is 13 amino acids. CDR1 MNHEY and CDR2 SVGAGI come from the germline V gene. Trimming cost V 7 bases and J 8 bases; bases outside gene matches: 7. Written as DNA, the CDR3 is TGTGCCAGCATCCGGGACAGGGGCTTCGAAGCTTTCTTT. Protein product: CASIRDRGFEAFF.

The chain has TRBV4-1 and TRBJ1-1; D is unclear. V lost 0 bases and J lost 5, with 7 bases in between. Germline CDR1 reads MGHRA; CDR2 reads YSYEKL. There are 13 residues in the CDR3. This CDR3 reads CASSQDGRTEAFF. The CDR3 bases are TGCGCCAGCAGCCAAGATGGGAGGACTGAAGCTTTCTTT.

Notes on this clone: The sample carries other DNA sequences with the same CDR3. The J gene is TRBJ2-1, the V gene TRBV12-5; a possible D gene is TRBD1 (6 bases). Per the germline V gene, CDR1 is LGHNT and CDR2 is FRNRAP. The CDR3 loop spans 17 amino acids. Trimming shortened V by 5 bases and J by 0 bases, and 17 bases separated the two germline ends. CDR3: CASGPDSYHHSYNEQFF. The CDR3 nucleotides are TGTGCTAGTGGTCCGGACAGCTACCACCACTCCTACAATGAGCAGTTCTTC.

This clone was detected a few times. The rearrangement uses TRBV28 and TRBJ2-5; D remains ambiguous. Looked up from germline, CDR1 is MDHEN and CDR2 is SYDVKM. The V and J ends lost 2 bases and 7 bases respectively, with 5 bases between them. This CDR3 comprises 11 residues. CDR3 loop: CASSLGWTQYF. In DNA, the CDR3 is TGTGCCAGCAGTTTAGGGTGGACCCAGTACTTC. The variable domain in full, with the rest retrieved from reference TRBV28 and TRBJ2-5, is DVKVTQSSRYLVKRTGEKVFLECVQDMDHENMFWYRQDPGLGLRLIYFSYDVKMKEKGDIPEGYSVSREKKERFSLILESASTNQTSMYLCASSLGWTQYFGPGTRLLVL.

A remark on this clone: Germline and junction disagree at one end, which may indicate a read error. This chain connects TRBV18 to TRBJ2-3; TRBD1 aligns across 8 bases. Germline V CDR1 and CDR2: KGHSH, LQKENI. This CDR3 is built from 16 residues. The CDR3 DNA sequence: TGTGCCAGCACACCGGGACAGGAGTTATTCACAGATACGCAGTATTTT. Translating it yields CASTPGQELFTDTQYF.

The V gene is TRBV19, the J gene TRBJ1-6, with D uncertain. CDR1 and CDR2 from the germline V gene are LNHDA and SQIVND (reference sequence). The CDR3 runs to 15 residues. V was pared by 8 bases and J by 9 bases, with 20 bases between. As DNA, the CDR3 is TGTGCCAGTTCCCTCGGGTCACTCTCGGGTTCACCCCTCCACTTT. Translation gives CASSLGSLSGSPLHF.

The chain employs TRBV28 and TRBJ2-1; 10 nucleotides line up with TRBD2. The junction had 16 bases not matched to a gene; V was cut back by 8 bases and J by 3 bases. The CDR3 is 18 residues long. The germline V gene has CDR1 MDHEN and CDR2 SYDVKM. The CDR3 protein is CASYGVASGGGFYNEQFF. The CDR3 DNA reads TGTGCCAGCTATGGGGTAGCTAGCGGGGGAGGTTTCTACAATGAGCAGTTCTTC.

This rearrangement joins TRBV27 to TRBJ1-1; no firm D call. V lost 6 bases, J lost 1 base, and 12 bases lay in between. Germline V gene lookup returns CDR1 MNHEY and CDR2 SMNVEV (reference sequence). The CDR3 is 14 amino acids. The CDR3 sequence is CASSPYDTNTEAFF. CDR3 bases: TGTGCCAGCAGCCCCTACGACACGAACACTGAAGCTTTCTTT.

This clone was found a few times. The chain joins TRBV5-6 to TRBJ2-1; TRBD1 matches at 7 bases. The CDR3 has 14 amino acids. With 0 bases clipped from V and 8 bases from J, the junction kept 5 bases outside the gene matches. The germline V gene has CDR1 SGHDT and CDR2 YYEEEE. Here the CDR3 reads CASSLEQGYDEQFF. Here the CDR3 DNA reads TGTGCCAGCAGCTTGGAACAGGGGTACGATGAGCAGTTCTTC. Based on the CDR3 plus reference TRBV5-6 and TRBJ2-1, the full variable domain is DAGVTQSPTHLIKTRGQQVTLRCSPKSGHDTVSWYQQALGQGPQFIFQYYEEEERQRGNFPDRFSGHQFPNYSSELNVNALLLGDSALYLCASSLEQGYDEQFFGPGTRLTVL.

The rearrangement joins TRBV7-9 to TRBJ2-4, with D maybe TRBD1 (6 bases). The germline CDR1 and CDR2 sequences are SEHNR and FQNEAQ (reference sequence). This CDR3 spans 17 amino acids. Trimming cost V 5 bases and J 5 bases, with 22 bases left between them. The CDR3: CASSPPVPRGKENIQYF. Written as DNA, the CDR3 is TGTGCCAGCAGCCCCCCAGTCCCCAGGGGAAAGGAAAACATTCAGTACTTC.

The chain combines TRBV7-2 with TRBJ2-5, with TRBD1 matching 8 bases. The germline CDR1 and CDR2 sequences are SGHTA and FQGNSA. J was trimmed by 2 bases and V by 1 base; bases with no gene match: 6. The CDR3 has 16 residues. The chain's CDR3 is CASSLGPRGRQETQYF. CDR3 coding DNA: TGTGCCAGCAGCTTAGGCCCCAGGGGGCGGCAAGAGACCCAGTACTTC.

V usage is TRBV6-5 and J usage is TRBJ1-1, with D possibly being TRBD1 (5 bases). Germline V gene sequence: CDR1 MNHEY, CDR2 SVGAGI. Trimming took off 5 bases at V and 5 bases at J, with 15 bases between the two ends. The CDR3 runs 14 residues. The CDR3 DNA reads TGTGCCAGCAGTGCTTTGGGTGGGGGGACTGAAGCTTTCTTT. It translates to CASSALGGGTEAFF.